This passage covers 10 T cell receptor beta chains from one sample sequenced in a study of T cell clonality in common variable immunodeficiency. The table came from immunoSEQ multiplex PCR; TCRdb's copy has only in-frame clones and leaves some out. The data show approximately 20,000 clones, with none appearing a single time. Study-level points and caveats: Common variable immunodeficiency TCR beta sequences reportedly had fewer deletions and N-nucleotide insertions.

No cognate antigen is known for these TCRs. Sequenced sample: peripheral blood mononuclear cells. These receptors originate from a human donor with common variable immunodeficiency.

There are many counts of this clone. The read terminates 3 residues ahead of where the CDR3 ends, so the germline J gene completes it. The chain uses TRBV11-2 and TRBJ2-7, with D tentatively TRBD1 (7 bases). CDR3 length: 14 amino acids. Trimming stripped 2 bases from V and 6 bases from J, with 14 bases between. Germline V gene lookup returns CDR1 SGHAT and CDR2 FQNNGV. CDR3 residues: CASSLLRQGGEQYF. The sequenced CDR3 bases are TGTGCCAGCAGCTTATTGAGACAGGGAGGCGAG.

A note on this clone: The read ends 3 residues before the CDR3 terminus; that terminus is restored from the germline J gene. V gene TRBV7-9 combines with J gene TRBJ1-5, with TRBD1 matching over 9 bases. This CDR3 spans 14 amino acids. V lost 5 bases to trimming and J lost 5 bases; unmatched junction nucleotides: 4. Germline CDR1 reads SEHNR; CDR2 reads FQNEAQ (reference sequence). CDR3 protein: CASSPWTGDQPQHF. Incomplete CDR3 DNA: TGTGCCAGCAGCCCGTGGACAGGGGATCAGCCC. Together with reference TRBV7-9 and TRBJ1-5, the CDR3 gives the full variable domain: DTGVSQNPRHKITKRGQNVTFRCDPISEHNRLYWYRQTLGQGPEFLTYFQNEAQLEKSRLLSDRFSAERPKGSFSTLEIQRTEQGDSAMYLCASSPWTGDQPQHFGDGTRLSIL.

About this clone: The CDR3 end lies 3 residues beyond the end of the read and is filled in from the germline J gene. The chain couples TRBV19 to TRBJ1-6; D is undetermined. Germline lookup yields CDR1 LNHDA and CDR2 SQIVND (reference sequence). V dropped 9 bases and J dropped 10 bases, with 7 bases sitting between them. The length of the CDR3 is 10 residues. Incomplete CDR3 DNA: TGTGCCAGCACCGGGTCACCC. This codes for CASTGSP. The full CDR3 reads CASTGSPLHF.

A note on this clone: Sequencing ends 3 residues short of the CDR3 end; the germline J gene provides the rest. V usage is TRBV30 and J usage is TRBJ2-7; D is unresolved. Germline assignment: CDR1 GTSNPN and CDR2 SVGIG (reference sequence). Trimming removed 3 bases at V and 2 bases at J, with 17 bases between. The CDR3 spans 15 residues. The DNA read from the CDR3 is TGTGCCTGGAGGAAACTTCCTGATACAGCCTACGAG. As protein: CAWRKLPDTAYE. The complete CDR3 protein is CAWRKLPDTAYEQYF.

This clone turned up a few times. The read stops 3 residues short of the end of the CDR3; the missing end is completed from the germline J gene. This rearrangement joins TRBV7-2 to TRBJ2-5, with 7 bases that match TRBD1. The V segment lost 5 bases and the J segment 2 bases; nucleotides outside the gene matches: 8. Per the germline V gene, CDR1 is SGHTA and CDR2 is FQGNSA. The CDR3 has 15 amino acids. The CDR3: CASSPVGRGQETQYF. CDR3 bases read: TGTGCCAGCAGCCCAGTCGGCAGGGGGCAAGAGACC.

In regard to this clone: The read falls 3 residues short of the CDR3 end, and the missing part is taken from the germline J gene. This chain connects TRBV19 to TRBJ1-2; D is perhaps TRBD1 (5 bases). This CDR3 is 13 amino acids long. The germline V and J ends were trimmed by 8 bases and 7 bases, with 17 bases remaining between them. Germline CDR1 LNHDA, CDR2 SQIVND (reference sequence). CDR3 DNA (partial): TGTGCCAGTGAAGGGGTGGTTTTTGGTGGC. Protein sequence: CASEGVVFGG. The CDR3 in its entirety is CASEGVVFGGYTF.

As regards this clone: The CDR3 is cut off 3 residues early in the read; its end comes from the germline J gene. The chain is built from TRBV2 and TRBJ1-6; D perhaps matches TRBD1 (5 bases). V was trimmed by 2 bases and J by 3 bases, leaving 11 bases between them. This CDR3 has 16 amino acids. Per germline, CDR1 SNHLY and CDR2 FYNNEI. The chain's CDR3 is CASSEITGIYNSPLHF. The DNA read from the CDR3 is TGTGCCAGCAGTGAAATAACAGGAATCTATAATTCACCC.

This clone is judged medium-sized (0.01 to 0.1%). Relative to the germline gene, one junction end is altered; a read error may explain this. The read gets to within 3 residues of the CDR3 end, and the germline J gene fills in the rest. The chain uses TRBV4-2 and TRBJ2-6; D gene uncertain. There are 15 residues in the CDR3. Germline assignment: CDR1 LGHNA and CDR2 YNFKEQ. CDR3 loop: CASSQGLSGANVLTF. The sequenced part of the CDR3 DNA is TGCGCCAGCAGCCAAGGTTTATCTGGGGCCAACGTC.

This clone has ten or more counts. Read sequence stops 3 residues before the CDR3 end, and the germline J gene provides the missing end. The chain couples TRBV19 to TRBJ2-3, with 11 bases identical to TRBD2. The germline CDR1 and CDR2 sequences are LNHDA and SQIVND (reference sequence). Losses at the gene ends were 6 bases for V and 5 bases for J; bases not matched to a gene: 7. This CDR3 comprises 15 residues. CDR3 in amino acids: CASSLIAGGQDTQYF. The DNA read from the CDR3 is TGTGCCAGTAGCCTTATAGCGGGGGGGCAAGATACG.

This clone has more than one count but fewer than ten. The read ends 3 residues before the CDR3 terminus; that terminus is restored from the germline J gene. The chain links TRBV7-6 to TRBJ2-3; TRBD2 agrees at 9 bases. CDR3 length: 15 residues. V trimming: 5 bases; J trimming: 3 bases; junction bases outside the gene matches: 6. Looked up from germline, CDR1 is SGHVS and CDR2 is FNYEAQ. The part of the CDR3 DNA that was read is TGTGCCAGCAGCCCTCTAGCGGGGCGGACAGATACG. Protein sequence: CASSPLAGRTDT. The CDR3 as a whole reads CASSPLAGRTDTQYF.